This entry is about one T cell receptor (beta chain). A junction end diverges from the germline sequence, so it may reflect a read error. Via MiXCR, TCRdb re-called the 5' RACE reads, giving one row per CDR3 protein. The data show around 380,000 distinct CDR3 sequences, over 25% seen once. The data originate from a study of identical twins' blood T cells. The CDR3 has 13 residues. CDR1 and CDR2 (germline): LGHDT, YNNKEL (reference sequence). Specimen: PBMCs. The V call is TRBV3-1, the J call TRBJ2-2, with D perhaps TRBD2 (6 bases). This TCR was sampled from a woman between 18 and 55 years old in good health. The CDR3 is CASSQGSTGGLFF. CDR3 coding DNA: TGTGCCAGCAGCCAAGGAAGCACCGGGGGGCTGTTTTTT.